Shown below are 18 T cell receptor beta chains from a single sample sequenced in a study of OX40 agonist ivuxolimab in advanced cancers. The method was the immunoSEQ multiplex PCR assay. This is the immuneACCESS table as TCRdb keeps it, with only in-frame sequences that have V and J called. A part of the clones is gone; compared with another copy, unresolved V genes explain less than half, and the rest is unexplained. The sample includes tens of thousands of clones, with around 84% observed a single time. In total, the top ten clones hold 2.6% of the sample. Specimen: CD4+ or CD8+ T cells sorted from blood, collected in a trial of the OX40 agonist ivuxolimab. The receptors shown here come from an adult with an advanced solid tumor such as melanoma, head and neck, liver or kidney cancer.

The chain couples TRBV6-1 to TRBJ1-4, with a weak D call TRBD1 (5 bases). The length of the CDR3 is 15 residues. Trimming cost V 4 bases and J 5 bases, with 14 bases left between them. Germline V gene data show CDR1 as MNHNS and CDR2 as SASEGT. CDR3 protein: CASSVIGQGNEKLFF. The CDR3 bases are TGTGCCAGCAGTGTGATTGGCCAGGGCAATGAAAAACTGTTTTTT.

V usage is TRBV19 and J usage is TRBJ2-1, with no clear D. Germline V CDR1 and CDR2: LNHDA, SQIVND (reference sequence). Trimming took off 1 base at V and 7 bases at J, with 8 bases between the two ends. The CDR3 sequence is 13 residues long. The CDR3, as DNA: TGTGCCAGTAGTATAGGACTCCATAATGAGCAGTTCTTC. It yields the protein CASSIGLHNEQFF.

The chain combines TRBV19 with TRBJ2-7, with D perhaps TRBD1 or TRBD2 (5 bases each). The ends were cut back, 5 bases at V and 0 bases at J, with 8 bases in the middle. Germline CDR1 reads LNHDA; CDR2 reads SQIVND (reference sequence). This CDR3 has 13 residues. CDR3 residues: CASSGTSSYEQYF. The DNA of the CDR3 is TGTGCCAGTAGTGGGACCTCCTCCTACGAGCAGTACTTC.

The chain recombines TRBV20-1 with TRBJ2-7; no clear D. The CDR3 has 11 residues. Germline V lookup: CDR1 DFQATT, CDR2 SNEGSKA (reference sequence). V gave up 2 bases and J gave up 3 bases, with 5 bases separating them. This chain's CDR3 is CSARQDYEQYF. CDR3 nucleotide sequence: TGCAGTGCTAGACAGGACTACGAGCAGTACTTC.

V gene TRBV5-4 combines with J gene TRBJ2-1; D gene unclear. The CDR3 sequence is 11 residues long. In germline, CDR1 is SGHNT, CDR2 YYREEE (reference sequence). Trimming took 4 bases from V and 10 from J, leaving 9 bases between them. CDR3 sequence (DNA): TGTGCCAGCAGCCAAGATCGGGAGCAGTTCTTC. Protein: CASSQDREQFF.

The chain employs TRBV7-9 and TRBJ1-1; 8 bases agree with TRBD1. The CDR3 runs to 15 residues. From germline, CDR1 is SEHNR and CDR2 FQNEAQ (reference sequence). V was clipped by 5 bases and J by 2 bases; unmatched bases: 7. CDR3 nucleotides: TGTGCCAGCAGCCTAGGACAGGGCCTAAACACTGAAGCTTTCTTT. It yields the protein CASSLGQGLNTEAFF.

The chain is built from TRBV29-1 and TRBJ2-1; D is undetermined. Germline assignment: CDR1 SQVTM and CDR2 ANQGSEA. Deletions cut 4 bases from V and 4 bases from J, with 8 bases between. The length of the CDR3 is 12 residues. CDR3: CSVGSSYNEQFF. Here the CDR3 DNA reads TGCAGCGTTGGTAGCAGTTACAATGAGCAGTTCTTC.

The V and J genes are TRBV4-1 and TRBJ2-7, with 10 bases fitting TRBD2. The CDR3 totals 15 residues. Trimming at V came to 1 base and at J to 4 bases, leaving 4 bases not matched to a gene. Per germline, CDR1 MGHRA and CDR2 YSYEKL. The CDR3 DNA sequence: TGCGCCAGCAGCCAAGGTTCTAGCGGGGGATACGAGCAGTACTTC. Protein: CASSQGSSGGYEQYF.

CDR3 in amino acids: CASMGGAFGYTF. The CDR3 DNA follows: TGTGCCAGCATGGGGGGCGCGTTTGGCTACACCTTC. The chain couples TRBV6-5 to TRBJ1-2, with a weak D call TRBD1 (6 bases). The CDR3 extends over 12 amino acids. Germline CDR1 is MNHEY and CDR2 is SVGAGI. The V gene lost 7 bases and the J gene lost 7 bases, with 13 bases spanning the gap.

The V and J genes are TRBV4-2 and TRBJ1-5; unclear D gene. Germline lookup yields CDR1 LGHNA and CDR2 YNFKEQ. V lost 4 bases and J 0 bases, leaving 16 bases between the germline ends. The CDR3 extends over 17 amino acids. The chain's CDR3 is CASSPIAGPYSNQPQHF. In nucleotides, the CDR3 is TGTGCCAGCAGCCCTATCGCGGGCCCCTATAGCAATCAGCCCCAGCATTTT.

The chain has TRBV27 and TRBJ1-2; D unresolved. V gave up 0 bases and J gave up 7 bases, with 9 bases separating them. Germline V gives CDR1 MNHEY, CDR2 SMNVEV (reference sequence). The CDR3 spans 13 residues. This CDR3 reads CASSLSWTSGYTF. The DNA for the CDR3 is TGTGCCAGCAGTTTATCGTGGACGAGTGGCTACACCTTC.

The chain uses TRBV9 and TRBJ2-7; D might be TRBD1 (6 bases). This CDR3 region has 15 residues. Germline CDR1 is SGDLS and CDR2 is YYNGEE. The V and J ends lost 2 bases and 0 bases respectively, with 12 bases between them. The CDR3 loop reads CASSVGGQSSYEQYF. The DNA for the CDR3 is TGTGCCAGCAGCGTTGGCGGACAGAGCTCCTACGAGCAGTACTTC. The full variable domain, completed using reference TRBV9 and TRBJ2-7, is DSGVTQTPKHLITATGQRVTLRCSPRSGDLSVYWYQQSLDQGLQFLIQYYNGEERAKGNILERFSAQQFPDLHSELNLSSLELGDSALYFCASSVGGQSSYEQYFGPGTRLTVT.

The V and J genes are TRBV11-2 and TRBJ2-3; TRBD2 aligns across 8 bases. V trimming: 3 bases; J trimming: 5 bases; junction bases outside the gene matches: 10. The germline V gene encodes CDR1 SGHAT and CDR2 FQNNGV. The CDR3 totals 16 residues. CDR3 nucleotide sequence: TGTGCCAGCAGCTTTGTCGGAGCGGGAGCGCAAGATACGCAGTATTTT. It encodes CASSFVGAGAQDTQYF.

This rearrangement joins TRBV19 to TRBJ1-2, with D perhaps matching TRBD1 (5 bases). The CDR3 length is 13 residues. The germline V gene has CDR1 LNHDA and CDR2 SQIVND (reference sequence). V was clipped by 3 bases and J by 2 bases, with 7 bases between them. The DNA of the CDR3 is TGTGCCAGTAGTATCGAGGGGAACTATGGCTACACCTTC. As protein: CASSIEGNYGYTF.

The CDR3 reads CASSFGTGSNQPQHF. CDR3 bases: TGTGCCAGCAGCTTCGGGACGGGTAGCAATCAGCCCCAGCATTTT. The gene calls are TRBV11-1 and TRBJ1-5, with D tentatively TRBD1 (5 bases). The CDR3 consists of 15 residues. CDR1 SGHAT and CDR2 FQDESV come from the germline V gene (reference sequence). Trimming shortened V by 3 bases and J by 0 bases, and 9 bases separated the two germline ends.

This clone was seen just once. The genes are TRBV7-9 and TRBJ1-6, with D unresolved. CDR1 is SEHNR and CDR2 is FQNEAQ in the germline V gene (reference sequence). Trimming cost V 1 base and J 6 bases, with 10 bases left between them. The CDR3 consists of 15 residues. In DNA, the CDR3 is TGTGCCAGCAGCTTAGACGGACGGATTAATTCACCCCTCCACTTT. Translation: CASSLDGRINSPLHF.

The chain is built from TRBV7-8 and TRBJ1-1; D gene ambiguous. In germline, CDR1 is SGHVS, CDR2 FQNEAQ. Trimming cost V 5 bases and J 3 bases, with 10 bases left between them. The CDR3 covers 13 residues. DNA of the CDR3: TGTGCCAGCAGCCTCCAGGAGGACACTGAAGCTTTCTTT. Its translation: CASSLQEDTEAFF. Variable domain in full (rest from reference TRBV7-8 and TRBJ1-1): GAGVSQSPRYKVAKRGQDVALRCDPISGHVSLFWYQQALGQGPEFLTYFQNEAQLDKSGLPSDRFFAERPEGSVSTLKIQRTQQEDSAVYLCASSLQEDTEAFFGQGTRLTVV.

The chain is built from TRBV2 and TRBJ1-1; TRBD1 agrees at 11 bases. The germline V gene encodes CDR1 SNHLY and CDR2 FYNNEI. V dropped 6 bases and J dropped 4; count of bases not matched to a gene: 1. The CDR3 has 13 residues. DNA for the CDR3: TGTGCCAGCAGAGGGACAGGGGGCACTGAAGCTTTCTTT. The encoded protein is CASRGTGGTEAFF.